The next 32 T cell receptor beta chains were all read from a single sample in a study of T cell responses to AZD1222 COVID-19 vaccine (dated by TCRdb to the early 2020s). Library preparation was by the immunoSEQ multiplex PCR assay. Held by TCRdb, this immuneACCESS table contains in-frame sequences only and omits some clones. Under half of the omission traces to an unresolved V gene where checked; the cause of the rest is unknown. In this sample the table shows 75,000 to 90,000 clones, approximately 83% of which occur a single time. The top ten constitute about 3% of the sample. The sample's time point label is to be understood as: about 28 days (+/-7) after the second vaccine dose. The specimen was peripheral blood, collected 28 days after the second AZD1222 dose. Every receptor here comes from an adult who received the AZD1222 COVID-19 vaccine.

V is TRBV4-2 and J is TRBJ2-2; 10 nucleotides line up with TRBD2. The V and J ends lost 2 bases and 1 base, in that order; junction bases with no gene match: 7. CDR3 size: 18 residues. The germline CDR1 and CDR2 sequences are LGHNA and YNFKEQ. The CDR3 region is CASSQLKIAGGNTGELFF. Written as DNA, the CDR3 is TGTGCCAGCAGCCAACTCAAAATAGCGGGAGGGAACACCGGGGAGCTGTTTTTT.

This chain connects TRBV2 to TRBJ2-2, with D perhaps assigned TRBD1 or TRBD2 (6 bases each). There are 15 residues in the CDR3. Germline V gene sequence: CDR1 SNHLY, CDR2 FYNNEI. V shed 6 bases and J shed 7 bases, with 18 bases lying between them. The DNA of the CDR3 is TGTGCCAGCAGCGGTGGGTTAGGGGGGCACGGGGAGCTGTTTTTT. It translates to CASSGGLGGHGELFF. The full variable domain, in which reference TRBV2 and TRBJ2-2 provide the parts outside the CDR3, is EPEVTQTPSHQVTQMGQEVILRCVPISNHLYFYWYRQILGQKVEFLVSFYNNEISEKSEIFDDQFSVERPDGSNFTLKIRSTKLEDSAMYFCASSGGLGGHGELFFGEGSRLTVL.

This sequence joins TRBV6-5 and TRBJ1-5; D might be TRBD1 (5 bases). V was pared by 0 bases and J by 7 bases, with 10 bases between. This CDR3 spans 14 amino acids. Germline CDR1 MNHEY, CDR2 SVGAGI. The CDR3 loop is CASSYSSGEQPQHF. The CDR3 DNA sequence: TGTGCCAGCAGTTACTCCTCGGGGGAGCAGCCCCAGCATTTT.

Regarding this clone: The identical CDR3 is also encoded by other nucleotide sequences in the sample. This sequence joins TRBV7-9 and TRBJ1-1, with D uncertain. The V end lost 0 bases, the J end lost 1 base, and 6 bases lay between the germline ends. The germline V gene encodes CDR1 SEHNR and CDR2 FQNEAQ (reference sequence). The CDR3 has 14 amino acids. The CDR3 reads CASSLAPGNTEAFF. DNA for the CDR3: TGTGCCAGCAGCTTAGCGCCTGGGAACACTGAAGCTTTCTTT.

With respect to this clone: Within the sample, other DNA sequences also encode this same CDR3. The chain employs TRBV5-4 and TRBJ2-3; TRBD1 matches at 7 bases. CDR3 length equals 14 residues. The J segment lost 6 bases and the V segment lost 0 bases, leaving 4 bases of the junction unmatched. Per germline, CDR1 SGHNT and CDR2 YYREEE (reference sequence). In DNA form, the CDR3 reads TGTGCCAGCAGCTTGGGACAGGGTTACGATACGCAGTATTTT. This encodes CASSLGQGYDTQYF.

This clone is a singleton in its sample. The V and J genes are TRBV21-1 and TRBJ1-2; TRBD1 is the table's D call and was not checked against the DNA. TRBV21-1 is listed as a pseudogene. The CDR3 is 17 residues long. The CDR3 region is CASSTRGSTGEGYGYTF. In nucleotides, the CDR3 is TGTGCCAGCAGCACCCGGGGGTCGACAGGGGAGGGGTATGGCTACACCTTC.

The genes are TRBV4-2 and TRBJ2-7, with 7 bases aligning to TRBD2. The V and J ends lost 1 base and 7 bases, in that order; junction bases with no gene match: 1. Looked up from germline, CDR1 is LGHNA and CDR2 is YNFKEQ. There are 12 residues in the CDR3. For the CDR3, the DNA is TGTGCCAGCAGCCAAGCGGGGGGAGAGCAGTACTTC. This sequence encodes CASSQAGGEQYF.

This clone was detected once. The V call is TRBV6-2 or TRBV6-3, the J call TRBJ2-1, with a tentative D call TRBD2 (5 bases). The CDR3 is made up of 15 amino acids. The V end lost 0 bases, the J end lost 0 bases, and 6 bases lay between the germline ends. Germline V lookup: CDR1 MNHEY, CDR2 SVGEGT. Here the CDR3 DNA reads TGTGCCAGCAGTTACTCGGGGAGCTCCTACAATGAGCAGTTCTTC. Translation gives CASSYSGSSYNEQFF.

V usage is TRBV27 and J usage is TRBJ1-4, with 7 bases matching TRBD1. The CDR3 spans 15 residues. Germline CDR1 MNHEY, CDR2 SMNVEV (reference sequence). V was pared by 2 bases and J by 7 bases, with 7 bases of the junction left unmatched. The CDR3 nucleotides are TGTGCCAGCAGTTTAATGCAGGGGGACGGTGAAAAACTGTTTTTT. Amino acids: CASSLMQGDGEKLFF. The complete variable domain, with remaining parts taken from reference TRBV27 and TRBJ1-4, reads EAQVTQNPRYLITVTGKKLTVTCSQNMNHEYMSWYRQDPGLGLRQIYYSMNVEVTDKGDVPEGYKVSRKEKRNFPLILESPSPNQTSLYFCASSLMQGDGEKLFFGSGTQLSVL.

This rearrangement joins TRBV4-3 to TRBJ2-7; 8 bases align to TRBD2. In germline, CDR1 is LGHNA, CDR2 YSLEER. V lost 4 bases to trimming and J lost 6 bases; unmatched junction nucleotides: 8. The CDR3 sequence is 14 residues long. CDR3 sequence reads: CASSPLGTSGEQYF. CDR3 in DNA: TGCGCCAGCAGCCCGTTGGGGACTAGTGGCGAGCAGTACTTC.

This clone has just a few counts. The chain is built from TRBV19 and TRBJ2-5; D remains ambiguous. The CDR3 runs 13 residues. The V gene lost 10 bases and the J gene lost 0 bases, with 12 bases spanning the gap. Per the germline V gene, CDR1 is LNHDA and CDR2 is SQIVND (reference sequence). CDR3 sequence reads: CATARAYQETQYF. The CDR3 bases are TGTGCCACCGCCCGGGCCTACCAAGAGACCCAGTACTTC.

This clone was detected many times. The chain is built from TRBV9 and TRBJ2-1, with 8 bases that match TRBD2. V gave up 10 bases and J gave up 2 bases; unmatched junction bases: 8. Germline V lookup: CDR1 SGDLS, CDR2 YYNGEE. This CDR3 is built from 14 residues. The chain's CDR3 is CARHTSGPYNEQFF. In nucleotides, the CDR3 is TGTGCCCGCCATACTAGCGGCCCCTACAATGAGCAGTTCTTC.

The J gene is TRBJ2-7, the V gene TRBV7-6; D may be TRBD1 or TRBD2 (6 bases each). Germline V gene lookup returns CDR1 SGHVS and CDR2 FNYEAQ. This CDR3 region has 15 residues. Trimming stripped 5 bases from V and 5 bases from J, with 19 bases between. The CDR3 coding sequence is TGTGCCAGCAGCCCCCCTGGAGGGGGGAGAAACGAGCAGTACTTC. This codes for CASSPPGGGRNEQYF.

A note on this clone: Additional DNA sequences in this sample encode the identical CDR3. The genes are TRBV5-4 and TRBJ2-3, with a weak D call TRBD1 (5 bases). This CDR3 spans 15 amino acids. Germline values: CDR1 SGHNT, CDR2 YYREEE (reference sequence). V was clipped by 0 bases and J by 2 bases, with 10 bases between them. The CDR3 DNA follows: TGTGCCAGCAGCTTGGGCCAGGGTTTCACAGATACGCAGTATTTT. This sequence encodes CASSLGQGFTDTQYF.

This chain joins TRBV2 and TRBJ2-5, with 8 bases fitting TRBD1. Trimming at V came to 6 bases and at J to 2 bases, leaving 2 bases not matched to a gene. CDR1 SNHLY and CDR2 FYNNEI come from the germline V gene. The CDR3 totals 13 residues. The CDR3 region has the DNA TGTGCCAGCAGGGGGACAGGACAAGAGACCCAGTACTTC. Translation: CASRGTGQETQYF.

This rearrangement joins TRBV6-5 to TRBJ2-7; D gene unclear. The CDR3 spans 13 residues. V lost 4 bases, J lost 3 bases, and 10 bases lay in between. The germline gives CDR1 MNHEY, CDR2 SVGAGI. In nucleotides, the CDR3 is TGTGCCAGCAGTTTAACAGTTTACTACGAGCAGTACTTC. Translation: CASSLTVYYEQYF.

V usage is TRBV28 and J usage is TRBJ1-6; tentatively, D is TRBD1 (6 bases). V lost 4 bases and J lost 10, with 17 bases in between. Germline V CDR1 and CDR2: MDHEN, SYDVKM. CDR3 length equals 15 residues. The CDR3 spells CASSWTVGFGSPLHF. For the CDR3, the DNA is TGTGCCAGCAGTTGGACAGTGGGGTTTGGGTCACCCCTCCACTTT.

V is TRBV10-2 and J is TRBJ1-1, with D possibly being TRBD1 (6 bases). CDR3 length equals 15 residues. Germline lookup yields CDR1 WSHSY and CDR2 SAAADI. Between the trimmed V and J ends, which lost 7 bases and 1 base, there was a span of 16 bases. The CDR3 sequence: CASNRAPDSNTEAFF. CDR3 DNA sequence: TGCGCCAGCAACAGGGCCCCCGATTCGAACACTGAAGCTTTCTTT.

This clone has a single count. This chain links TRBV7-8 with TRBJ2-7; D is undetermined. CDR1 and CDR2 (germline): SGHVS, FQNEAQ. This CDR3 contains 15 residues. V lost 0 bases, J lost 0 bases, and 9 bases lay in between. CDR3: CASSLALDHSYEQYF. In DNA form, the CDR3 reads TGTGCCAGCAGCTTAGCGCTGGACCACTCCTACGAGCAGTACTTC.

The chain joins TRBV11-2 to TRBJ1-1, with 7 nucleotides matching TRBD1. V lost 5 bases, J lost 1 base, and 7 bases stayed unmatched. The germline V gene encodes CDR1 SGHAT and CDR2 FQNNGV. The CDR3 extends over 15 amino acids. CDR3 residues: CASSAFRQGNTEAFF. The DNA for the CDR3 is TGTGCCAGCAGCGCCTTCCGACAGGGGAACACTGAAGCTTTCTTT.

This rearrangement joins TRBV19 to TRBJ1-5; D unclear. The CDR3 loop spans 16 amino acids. Trimming left V 3 bases short and J 2 bases short, with 14 bases between. Looked up from germline, CDR1 is LNHDA and CDR2 is SQIVND (reference sequence). The CDR3 DNA is TGTGCCAGTAGTATTTCAGCGACGGATGGCAATCAGCCCCAGCATTTT. It translates to CASSISATDGNQPQHF.

This clone was counted once. The CDR3 spells CASSQDSTGYSNQPQHF. The CDR3, as DNA: TGCGCCAGCAGCCAAGACTCGACTGGTTATAGCAATCAGCCCCAGCATTTT. The chain carries TRBV4-1 and TRBJ1-5; D remains unclear. Trimming removed 0 bases at V and 0 bases at J, with 12 bases between. The length of the CDR3 is 17 residues. Germline CDR1 is MGHRA and CDR2 is YSYEKL.

The chain carries TRBV5-1 and TRBJ1-1; a possible D gene is TRBD1 (5 bases). V lost 0 bases to trimming and J lost 1 base, with 19 bases between them. Germline-derived CDR1 and CDR2 are SGHRS and YFSETQ. The CDR3 has 18 amino acids. This chain's CDR3 is CASSLAKGTEGQNTEAFF. DNA of the CDR3: TGCGCCAGCAGCTTGGCCAAGGGTACGGAGGGGCAGAACACTGAAGCTTTCTTT.

This clone was counted between two and nine times. The genes are TRBV7-8 and TRBJ2-7, with unresolved D. V was clipped by 1 base and J by 6 bases, with 10 bases between them. This CDR3 has 13 residues. CDR1 is SGHVS, CDR2 FQNEAQ, per germline. CDR3 protein: CASSLGGIGEQYF. CDR3 nucleotide sequence: TGTGCCAGCAGCTTAGGGGGAATCGGCGAGCAGTACTTC.

V is TRBV9 and J is TRBJ2-1; a weak D match, TRBD2 (5 bases). From germline, CDR1 is SGDLS and CDR2 YYNGEE. With 4 bases removed from V and 4 bases from J, the gap between germline ends came to 18 bases. This CDR3 is built from 16 residues. As DNA, the CDR3 is TGTGCCAGCAGCTCACCCCCGACTATGCCTTACAATGAGCAGTTCTTC. Protein: CASSSPPTMPYNEQFF.

The chain combines TRBV30 with TRBJ1-5; TRBD1 matches at 7 bases. The trim removed 4 bases at V and 7 bases at J, leaving 7 bases unmatched. This CDR3 is built from 13 residues. Germline lookup yields CDR1 GTSNPN and CDR2 SVGIG (reference sequence). As DNA, the CDR3 is TGTGCCTGGACGACAGGGTTGGGGCAGCCCCAGCATTTT. Translating gives CAWTTGLGQPQHF. The full variable domain, with the rest looked up from reference TRBV30 and TRBJ1-5, is SQTIHQWPATLVQPVGSPLSLECTVEGTSNPNLYWYRQAAGRGLQLLFYSVGIGQISSEVPQNLSASRPQDRQFILSSKKLLLSDSGFYLCAWTTGLGQPQHFGDGTRLSIL.

The genes are TRBV7-2 and TRBJ2-2; TRBD1 might be the D (6 bases). This CDR3 region has 16 residues. V was trimmed by 1 base and J by 5 bases, leaving 14 bases between them. Per the germline V gene, CDR1 is SGHTA and CDR2 is FQGNSA. CDR3 nucleotides: TGTGCCAGCAGCTTAGGTCGTTTGGGGGCGACCGGGGAGCTGTTTTTT. Translation gives CASSLGRLGATGELFF.

The CDR3 reads CAGQGSGELFF. The CDR3 nucleotides are TGTGCCGGTCAGGGGTCCGGGGAGCTGTTTTTT. This chain connects TRBV28 to TRBJ2-2; tentative D call: TRBD1 (6 bases). With 11 bases removed from V and 6 bases from J, the gap between germline ends came to 10 bases. Germline-derived CDR1 and CDR2 are MDHEN and SYDVKM. CDR3 length: 11 amino acids.

The V gene is TRBV4-1, the J gene TRBJ1-3; a weak D match, TRBD1 (6 bases). Germline V gene lookup returns CDR1 MGHRA and CDR2 YSYEKL. The CDR3 spans 14 residues. V was trimmed by 8 bases and J by 0 bases, leaving 11 bases between them. The CDR3 nucleotides are TGCGCCAGCGACTCGACAGGCTCTGGAAACACCATATATTTT. Its translation: CASDSTGSGNTIYF.

This CDR3 reads CAWSVGQGDYEQYF. The CDR3, as DNA: TGTGCCTGGAGTGTGGGGCAGGGGGACTACGAGCAGTACTTC. The rearrangement links TRBV30 to TRBJ2-7; the match to TRBD1 covers 7 bases. The V gene end was trimmed by 0 bases and the J gene end by 3 bases; junction bases not matched to a gene: 5. CDR1 is GTSNPN and CDR2 is SVGIG in the germline V gene (reference sequence). There are 14 residues in the CDR3.

The chain uses TRBV13 and TRBJ1-1; 7 bases agree with TRBD1. CDR1 and CDR2 from the germline V gene are PRHDT and FYEKMQ (reference sequence). After removal of 5 bases from V and 3 bases from J, the junction contained 3 bases not matched to a gene. This CDR3 is built from 13 residues. The CDR3 spells CASSKDRDTEAFF. CDR3 DNA sequence: TGTGCCAGCAGCAAAGACAGGGACACTGAAGCTTTCTTT.

The chain uses TRBV9 and TRBJ1-6, with D maybe TRBD1 (6 bases). Germline V gene sequence: CDR1 SGDLS, CDR2 YYNGEE. V lost 3 bases and J 0 bases, leaving 13 bases between the germline ends. CDR3 length: 17 amino acids. The CDR3 region has the DNA TGTGCCAGCAGCGAGAGGGGGGCGCGCTCCTATAATTCACCCCTCCACTTT. Residues: CASSERGARSYNSPLHF.